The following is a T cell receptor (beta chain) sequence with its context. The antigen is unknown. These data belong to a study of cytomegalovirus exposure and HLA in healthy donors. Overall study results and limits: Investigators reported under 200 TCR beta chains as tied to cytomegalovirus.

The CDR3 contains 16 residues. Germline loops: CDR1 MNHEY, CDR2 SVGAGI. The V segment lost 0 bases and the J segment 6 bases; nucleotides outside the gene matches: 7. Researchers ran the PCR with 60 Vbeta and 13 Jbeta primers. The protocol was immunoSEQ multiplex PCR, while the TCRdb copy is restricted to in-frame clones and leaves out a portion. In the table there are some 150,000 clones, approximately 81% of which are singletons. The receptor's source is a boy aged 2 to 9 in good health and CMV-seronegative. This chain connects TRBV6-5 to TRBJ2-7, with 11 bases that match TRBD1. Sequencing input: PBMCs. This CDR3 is CASSYSSPGQGGEQYF. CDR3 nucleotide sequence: TGTGCCAGCAGTTACTCTTCACCGGGACAGGGGGGCGAGCAGTACTTC.